Sequencing of this TCR beta chain was carried out in a study of blood T cells in healthy people across ages. Study findings and constraints: In long-lived donors, naive CD4+ cell counts and diversity exceeded those of aged donors.

It was with a sample-barcoded 5' primer and a J-beta primer mix that a second PCR of about 7 to 12 cycles was run. A tag from a template-switch adaptor with 12 random nucleotides marked each cDNA molecule. Each of the samples gave a minimum of 3 million paired-end reads that contained CDR3. TCRdb recomputed calls from the 5' RACE reads with MiXCR, one row per CDR3 protein. Among around 800,000 distinct CDR3 sequences listed, around 45% were seen once. V dropped 4 bases and J dropped 6 bases, with 12 bases sitting between them. The CDR3 sequence is 14 residues long. Germline lookup yields CDR1 MNHEY and CDR2 SMNVEV (reference sequence). With regard to this clonotype: Its specificity is unknown.

This clonotype was sampled from a man in his 60s in good health. The sequenced material came from blood. J is TRBJ2-2 and V is TRBV27, with D perhaps given as TRBD1 or TRBD2 (5 bases each). CDR3 sequence reads: CASSSPLGAGELFF. The CDR3 nucleotides read TGTGCCAGCAGTTCGCCGTTGGGGGCCGGGGAGCTGTTTTTT.